Following are 11 T cell receptor beta chains from one sample sequenced in a study of glioma-infiltrating T cells. Using RNA template, CDR3s of TCR alpha and beta were amplified with iRepertoire arm-PCR. MiXCR, applied by TCRdb to the multiplex PCR reads, yields one record per CDR3 protein. The table includes about 410,000 distinct CDR3 sequences, more than 35% detected once. Sequencing was carried out using glioma tissue, nonneoplastic brain tissue, or PBMCs (not recorded which). Receptor source: a human donor with low-grade glioma or glioblastoma, undergoing nonglioma brain surgery, or in good health (not recorded which).

This clonotype was seen at least ten times. The rearrangement uses TRBV6-2 or TRBV6-3 and TRBJ2-7; a weak D match, TRBD2 (6 bases). The CDR3 loop spans 14 amino acids. V was shortened by 5 bases and J by 0 bases, with 11 bases between the two germline ends. Germline-derived CDR1 and CDR2 are MNHEY and SVGEGT. CDR3 DNA: TGTGCCAGCAGTCGCGGGAAGAACTCCTACGAGCAGTACTTC. Protein sequence: CASSRGKNSYEQYF.

This clonotype was recorded a few times. DNA for the CDR3: TGTGCCAGCAGATCCTTGCAACCTAGCTCCTACAATGAGCAGTTCTTC. It translates to CASRSLQPSSYNEQFF. This chain joins TRBV28 and TRBJ2-1; D uncertain. CDR3 length: 16 amino acids. V lost 6 bases to trimming and J lost 0 bases, with 15 bases between them. The germline V gene has CDR1 MDHEN and CDR2 SYDVKM.

The chain combines TRBV6-2 or TRBV6-3 with TRBJ2-1, with 14 bases identical to TRBD2. Germline assignment: CDR1 MNHEY and CDR2 SVGEGT. This CDR3 has 21 residues. Unmatched junction bases numbered 16, after V lost 1 base and J lost 5 bases. CDR3 protein: CASSYYNGLAGGQTSNNEQFF. As DNA, the CDR3 is TGTGCCAGCAGTTACTACAATGGACTAGCGGGAGGCCAGACCAGTAACAATGAGCAGTTCTTC.

This clonotype was seen just once. The CDR3 DNA sequence: TGTGCCAGCAGCTCAGGACAGGGACGACGGACCTATAATTCACCCCTCCACTTT. Protein product: CASSSGQGRRTYNSPLHF. J is TRBJ1-6 and V is TRBV7-2; 8 bases are shared with TRBD1. J lost 2 bases, V lost 4 bases, and 10 bases had no gene match. Per the germline V gene, CDR1 is SGHTA and CDR2 is FQGNSA. This CDR3 has 18 residues.

This clonotype was observed many times. This chain uses TRBV20-1 with TRBJ2-5; weak D call: TRBD2 (5 bases). The CDR3 has 14 residues. Germline lookup yields CDR1 DFQATT and CDR2 SNEGSKA (reference sequence). V gave up 0 bases and J gave up 2 bases, with 10 bases separating them. In DNA, the CDR3 is TGCAGTGCTAGAGATCTGGAGCGGCAAGAGACCCAGTACTTC. This gives the protein CSARDLERQETQYF.

The V gene is TRBV6-6, the J gene TRBJ1-2; D unresolved. The V gene lost 0 bases and the J gene lost 1 base, with 6 bases spanning the gap. The germline CDR1 and CDR2 sequences are MNHNY and SVGAGI (reference sequence). This CDR3 comprises 14 residues. The CDR3 nucleotides are TGTGCCAGCAGTTACTCGACCTTTAACTATGGCTACACCTTC. Its translation: CASSYSTFNYGYTF.

This clonotype was picked up many times. The chain is built from TRBV20-1 and TRBJ1-5; D uncertain. V was pared by 7 bases and J by 0 bases, with 7 bases between. The CDR3 contains 12 residues. CDR1 is DFQATT and CDR2 is SNEGSKA in the germline V gene (reference sequence). This chain's CDR3 is CSVRNSNQPQHF. The CDR3 DNA reads as TGCAGTGTTAGGAATAGCAATCAGCCCCAGCATTTT.

This clonotype was counted a few times. The chain has TRBV5-1 and TRBJ1-1; perhaps TRBD1 as D (5 bases). Germline CDR1 SGHRS, CDR2 YFSETQ. The CDR3 has 13 residues. Trimming took off 4 bases at V and 7 bases at J, with 14 bases between the two ends. CDR3 nucleotides: TGCGCCAGCAGCGCCCAGGGTCAGGGTGAAGCTTTCTTT. Amino acids: CASSAQGQGEAFF.

This clonotype was seen at least ten times. The genes are TRBV27 and TRBJ1-4; D unclear. Germline V gene data show CDR1 as MNHEY and CDR2 as SMNVEV (reference sequence). The CDR3 sequence is 13 residues long. The V end lost 5 bases, the J end lost 4 bases, and 8 bases lay between the germline ends. The CDR3 protein is CASSRQVNEKLFF. DNA for the CDR3: TGTGCCAGCAGTAGGCAGGTTAATGAAAAACTGTTTTTT.

This clonotype has at least ten counts. The chain links TRBV6-2 or TRBV6-3 to TRBJ2-3; D possibly corresponds to TRBD2 (6 bases). CDR1 MNHEY and CDR2 SVGEGT come from the germline V gene. There are 15 residues in the CDR3. V was clipped by 7 bases and J by 3 bases, with 17 bases between them. CDR3 bases: TGTGCCAGCACCCCCCGGTTGGGGGGAACAGATACGCAGTATTTT. Residues: CASTPRLGGTDTQYF.

J is TRBJ2-5 and V is TRBV28; 10 nucleotides agree with TRBD1. With 1 base clipped from V and 4 bases from J, the junction kept 15 bases outside the gene matches. The CDR3 contains 19 residues. Germline V lookup: CDR1 MDHEN, CDR2 SYDVKM. The CDR3 DNA follows: TGTGCCAGCAGTTTATTGAGACTCACCGGGACAGGGGTTGGAGAGACCCAGTACTTC. Protein sequence: CASSLLRLTGTGVGETQYF.